The clone carrying this T cell receptor (beta chain) occurred once. The target antigen is unknown. These data come from a study of T cells after posttransplantation cyclophosphamide. Study-wide findings and caveats: Recipient CMV seropositivity and CMV reactivation strongly tracked TRB clonality.

Sequenced by immunoSEQ multiplex PCR; TCRdb stores in-frame clones only, minus some. The data contain about 15,000 clones, roughly 84% of them seen just once; the ten biggest clones take up about 5%. The V end lost 5 bases, the J end lost 5 bases, and 15 bases lay between the germline ends. The V gene's germline CDR1 is SEHNR and CDR2 FQNEAQ (reference sequence). The CDR3 runs 14 residues. Sampled 1 year posttransplant, controls received myeloablative marrow transplants, methotrexate and a calcineurin inhibitor. The chain is built from TRBV7-9 and TRBJ2-5, with D possibly matching TRBD1 (5 bases). The sequencing used PBMCs, collected 350 to 400 days after allogeneic stem cell transplant with calcineurin inhibitor and methotrexate. This TCR was recovered from a male patient aged 18-29 years who received an allogeneic stem cell transplant from a related donor, was CMV-positive, and had no GVHD. The T cells may come from the graft donor. CDR3 sequence (DNA): TGTGCCAGCAGCATTGGGGCTTCAGGGGAGACCCAGTACTTC. Residues: CASSIGASGETQYF. The entire variable domain, with the rest obtained from reference TRBV7-9 and TRBJ2-5, is as follows: DTGVSQNPRHKITKRGQNVTFRCDPISEHNRLYWYRQTLGQGPEFLTYFQNEAQLEKSRLLSDRFSAERPKGSFSTLEIQRTEQGDSAMYLCASSIGASGETQYFGPGTRLLVL.